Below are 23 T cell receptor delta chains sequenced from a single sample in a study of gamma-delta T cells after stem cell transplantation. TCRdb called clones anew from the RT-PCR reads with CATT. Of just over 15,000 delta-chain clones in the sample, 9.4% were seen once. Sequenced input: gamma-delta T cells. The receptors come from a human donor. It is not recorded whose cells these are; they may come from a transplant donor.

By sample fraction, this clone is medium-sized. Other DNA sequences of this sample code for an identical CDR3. CDR3 nucleotide sequence: TGTGCCTGTGTCTCAATAGCTGGGGGATATGAACTGTACACCGATAAACTCATCTTT. Protein sequence: CACVSIAGGYELYTDKLIF. V is TRDV2 and J is TRDJ1; 10 bases match TRDD3. With V trimmed by 5 bases and J by 0 bases, 17 bases remained unmatched. This CDR3 spans 19 amino acids. Germline CDR1 and CDR2: GEAIGNYY and EKD.

CDR3 nucleotides: TGTGCCTGTGACACCGTTGAGTACCACCTGCATACTGGTGTACTCACCGATAAACTCATCTTT. It specifies CACDTVEYHLHTGVLTDKLIF. The chain links TRDV2 to TRDJ1, with D possibly TRDD3 on 5 matching bases. CDR1 and CDR2 from the germline V gene are GEAIGNYY and EKD. The CDR3 covers 21 residues. The V and J ends lost 0 bases and 1 base respectively, with 29 bases between them.

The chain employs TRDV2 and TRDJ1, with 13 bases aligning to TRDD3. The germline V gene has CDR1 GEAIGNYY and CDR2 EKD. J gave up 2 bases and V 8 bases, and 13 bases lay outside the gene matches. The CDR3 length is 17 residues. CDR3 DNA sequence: TGTGCCTCCCTTCTACTGGGGGATACGAGTAATACCGATAAACTCATCTTT. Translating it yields CASLLLGDTSNTDKLIF.

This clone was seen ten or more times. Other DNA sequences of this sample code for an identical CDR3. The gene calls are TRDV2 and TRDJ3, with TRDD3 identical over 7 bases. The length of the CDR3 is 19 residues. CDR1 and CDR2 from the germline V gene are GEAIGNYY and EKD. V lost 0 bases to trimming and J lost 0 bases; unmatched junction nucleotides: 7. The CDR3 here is CACDTLGDSSSWDTRQMFF. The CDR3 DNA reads TGTGCCTGTGACACCCTTGGGGATAGCAGCTCCTGGGACACCCGACAGATGTTTTTC.

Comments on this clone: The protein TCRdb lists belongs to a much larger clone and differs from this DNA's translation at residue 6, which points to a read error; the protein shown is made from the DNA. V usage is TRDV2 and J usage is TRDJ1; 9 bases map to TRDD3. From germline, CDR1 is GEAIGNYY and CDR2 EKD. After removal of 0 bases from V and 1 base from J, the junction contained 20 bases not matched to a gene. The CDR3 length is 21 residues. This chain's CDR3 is CACDTLTGGPTTVAPTDKLIF. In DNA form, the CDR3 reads TGTGCCTGTGACACCCTTACTGGGGGACCCACAACGGTTGCCCCCACCGATAAACTCATCTTT.

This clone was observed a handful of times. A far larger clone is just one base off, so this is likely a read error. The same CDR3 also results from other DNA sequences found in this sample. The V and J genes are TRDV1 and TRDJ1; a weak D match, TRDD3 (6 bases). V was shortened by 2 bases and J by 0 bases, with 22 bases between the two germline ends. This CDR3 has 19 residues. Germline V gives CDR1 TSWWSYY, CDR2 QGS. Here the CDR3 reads CALGESVLPGGPYTDKLIF. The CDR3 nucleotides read TGTGCTCTTGGGGAATCCGTTCTTCCCGGGGGACCGTACACCGATAAACTCATCTTT.

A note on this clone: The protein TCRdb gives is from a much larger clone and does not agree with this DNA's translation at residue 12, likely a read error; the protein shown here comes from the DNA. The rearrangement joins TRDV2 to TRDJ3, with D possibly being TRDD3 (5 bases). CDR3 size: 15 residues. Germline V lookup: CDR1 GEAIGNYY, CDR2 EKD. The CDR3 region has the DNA TGTGCCTGTGACTCCCTTGCCTGGGACACCCGAAAGATGTTTTTC. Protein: CACDSLAWDTRKMFF.

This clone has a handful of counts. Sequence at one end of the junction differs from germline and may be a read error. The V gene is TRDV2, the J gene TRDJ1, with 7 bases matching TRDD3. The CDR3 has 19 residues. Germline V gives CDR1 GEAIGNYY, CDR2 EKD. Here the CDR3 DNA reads TGTGCCTGTGACCCCGTTTCAATGGGGGACCCGTCGTACACCGATAACCTCATCTTT. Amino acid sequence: CACDPVSMGDPSYTDNLIF.

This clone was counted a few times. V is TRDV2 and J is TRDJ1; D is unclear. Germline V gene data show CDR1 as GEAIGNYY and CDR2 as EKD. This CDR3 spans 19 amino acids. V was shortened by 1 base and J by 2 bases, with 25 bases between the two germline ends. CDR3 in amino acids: CACDTSTRVEGPGTDKLIF. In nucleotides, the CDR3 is TGTGCCTGTGACACAAGTACGAGAGTGGAGGGTCCGGGGACCGATAAACTCATCTTT.

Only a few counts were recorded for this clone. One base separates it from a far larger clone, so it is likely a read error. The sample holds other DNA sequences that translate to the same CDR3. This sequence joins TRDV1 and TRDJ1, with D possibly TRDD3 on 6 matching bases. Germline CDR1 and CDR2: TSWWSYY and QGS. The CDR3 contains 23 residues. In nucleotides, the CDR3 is TGTGCTCTTGGGGAACTAGAGTTTTACGGAGGCTTCCCTCCCAGCTGGGGTACCGATAAACTTATCTTT. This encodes CALGELEFYGGFPPSWGTDKLIF.

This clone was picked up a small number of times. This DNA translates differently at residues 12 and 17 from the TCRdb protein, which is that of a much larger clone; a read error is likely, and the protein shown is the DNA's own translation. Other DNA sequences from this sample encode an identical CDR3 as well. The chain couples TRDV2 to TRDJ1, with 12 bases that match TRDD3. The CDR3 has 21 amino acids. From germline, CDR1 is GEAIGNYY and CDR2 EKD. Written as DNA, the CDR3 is TGTGCCTGTGACACCGTCACTGGGGGATACAACTCGACTTCGTACACCGCTAAACTCATCTTT. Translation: CACDTVTGGYNSTSYTAKLIF.

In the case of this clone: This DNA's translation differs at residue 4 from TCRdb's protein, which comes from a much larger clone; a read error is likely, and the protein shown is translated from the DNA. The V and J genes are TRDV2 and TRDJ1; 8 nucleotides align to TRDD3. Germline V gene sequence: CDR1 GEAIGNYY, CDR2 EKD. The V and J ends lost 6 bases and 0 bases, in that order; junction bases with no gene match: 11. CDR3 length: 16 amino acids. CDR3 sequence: CACHILGDLYTDKLIF. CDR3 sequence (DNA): TGTGCCTGTCACATTTTGGGGGATCTTTACACCGATAAACTCATCTTT.

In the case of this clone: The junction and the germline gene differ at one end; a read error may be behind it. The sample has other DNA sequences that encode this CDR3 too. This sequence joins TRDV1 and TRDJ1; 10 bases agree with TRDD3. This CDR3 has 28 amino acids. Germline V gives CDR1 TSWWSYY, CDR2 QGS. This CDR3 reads CAIGLTAREAFSYKGGYAGHQYTDKLIF. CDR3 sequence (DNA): TGTGCTATTGGGCTCACAGCGCGGGAGGCCTTCTCCTATAAAGGGGGATACGCAGGGCATCAATACACCGATAAACTCATCTTT.

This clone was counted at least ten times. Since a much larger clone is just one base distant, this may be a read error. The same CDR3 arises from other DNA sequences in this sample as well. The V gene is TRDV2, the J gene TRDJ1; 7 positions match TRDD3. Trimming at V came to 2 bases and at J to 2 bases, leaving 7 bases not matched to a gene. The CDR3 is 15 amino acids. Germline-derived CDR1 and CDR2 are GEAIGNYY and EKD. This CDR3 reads CACDRRTGVTDKLIF. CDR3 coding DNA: TGTGCCTGTGACAGACGCACTGGGGTTACCGATAAACTCATCTTT.

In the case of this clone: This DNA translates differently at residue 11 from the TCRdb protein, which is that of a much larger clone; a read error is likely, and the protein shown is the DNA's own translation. CDR3 bases: TGTGCTCTTGGGGAACTCATAATCCTTCCCCCCTGGCGGGATACGGTCGTTGGTAAACTCATCTTT. Translation: CALGELIILPPWRDTVVGKLIF. The chain couples TRDV1 to TRDJ1; TRDD3 matches 8 bases. The CDR3 contains 22 residues. CDR1 and CDR2 (germline): TSWWSYY, QGS. The junction had 28 bases not matched to a gene; V was cut back by 0 bases and J by 7 bases.

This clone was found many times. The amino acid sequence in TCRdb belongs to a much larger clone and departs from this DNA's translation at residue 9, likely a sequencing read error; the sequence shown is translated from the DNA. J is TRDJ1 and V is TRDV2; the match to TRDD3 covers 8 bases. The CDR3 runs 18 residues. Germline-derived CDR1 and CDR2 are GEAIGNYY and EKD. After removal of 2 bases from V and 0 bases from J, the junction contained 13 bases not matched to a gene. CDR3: CACDRGGDMRSYTDKLIF. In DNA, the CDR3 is TGTGCCTGTGACAGAGGGGGGGATATGCGATCTTACACCGATAAACTCATCTTT.

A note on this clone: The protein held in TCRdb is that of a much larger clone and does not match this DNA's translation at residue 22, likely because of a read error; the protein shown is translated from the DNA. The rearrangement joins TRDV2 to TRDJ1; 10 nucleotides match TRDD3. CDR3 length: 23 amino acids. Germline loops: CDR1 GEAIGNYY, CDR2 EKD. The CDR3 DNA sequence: TGTGCCTGTGACACCGTTTTGGGGATTCCAGGTACTGGGGGATCGGTCCGAAGCGATAAACTCACCTTT. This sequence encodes CACDTVLGIPGTGGSVRSDKLTF.

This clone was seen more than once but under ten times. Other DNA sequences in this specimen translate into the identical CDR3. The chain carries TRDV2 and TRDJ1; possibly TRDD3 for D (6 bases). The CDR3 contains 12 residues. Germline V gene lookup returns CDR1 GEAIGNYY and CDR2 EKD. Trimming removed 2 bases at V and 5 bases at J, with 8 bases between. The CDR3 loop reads CACDILGDKLIF. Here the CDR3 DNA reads TGTGCCTGTGACATTCTGGGGGATAAACTCATCTTT.

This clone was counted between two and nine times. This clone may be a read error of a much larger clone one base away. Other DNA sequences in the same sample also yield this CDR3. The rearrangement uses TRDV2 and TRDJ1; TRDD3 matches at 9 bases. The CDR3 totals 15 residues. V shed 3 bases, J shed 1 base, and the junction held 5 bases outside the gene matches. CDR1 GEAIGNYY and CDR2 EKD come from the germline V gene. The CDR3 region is CACDQRGIPTDKLIF. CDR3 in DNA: TGTGCCTGTGACCAGAGGGGGATACCCACCGATAAACTCATCTTT.

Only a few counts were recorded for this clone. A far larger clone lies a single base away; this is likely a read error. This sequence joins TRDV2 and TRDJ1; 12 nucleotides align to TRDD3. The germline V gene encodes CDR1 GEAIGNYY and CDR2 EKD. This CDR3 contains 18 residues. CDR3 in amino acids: CAFDRRSGGYAGADKLIF. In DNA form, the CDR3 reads TGTGCCTTTGACAGGAGATCTGGGGGATACGCGGGGGCCGATAAACTCATCTTT.

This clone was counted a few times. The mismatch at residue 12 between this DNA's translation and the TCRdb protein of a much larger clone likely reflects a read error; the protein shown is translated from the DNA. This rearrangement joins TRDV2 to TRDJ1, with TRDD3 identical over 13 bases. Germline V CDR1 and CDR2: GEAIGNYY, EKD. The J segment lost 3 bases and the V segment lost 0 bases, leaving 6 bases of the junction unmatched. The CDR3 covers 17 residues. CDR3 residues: CACDTLLGDTQADKLIF. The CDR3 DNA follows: TGTGCCTGTGACACCTTACTGGGGGATACGCAAGCCGATAAACTCATCTTT.

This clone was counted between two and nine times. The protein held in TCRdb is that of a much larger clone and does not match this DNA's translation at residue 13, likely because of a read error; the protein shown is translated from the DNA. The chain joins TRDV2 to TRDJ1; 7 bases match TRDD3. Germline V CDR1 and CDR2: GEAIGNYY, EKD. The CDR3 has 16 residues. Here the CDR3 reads CACDTVGDSMGDRLIF. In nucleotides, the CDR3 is TGTGCCTGTGACACCGTAGGGGATAGTATGGGCGATAGACTCATCTTT.

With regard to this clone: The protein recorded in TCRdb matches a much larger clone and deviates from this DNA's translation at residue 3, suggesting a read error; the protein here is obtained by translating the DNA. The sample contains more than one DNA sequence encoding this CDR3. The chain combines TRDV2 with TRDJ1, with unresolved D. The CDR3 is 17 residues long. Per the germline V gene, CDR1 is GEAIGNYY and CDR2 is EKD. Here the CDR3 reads CARDALTEGYHTDKLIF. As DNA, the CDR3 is TGTGCCCGTGACGCCCTTACAGAGGGTTACCACACCGATAAACTCATCTTT.